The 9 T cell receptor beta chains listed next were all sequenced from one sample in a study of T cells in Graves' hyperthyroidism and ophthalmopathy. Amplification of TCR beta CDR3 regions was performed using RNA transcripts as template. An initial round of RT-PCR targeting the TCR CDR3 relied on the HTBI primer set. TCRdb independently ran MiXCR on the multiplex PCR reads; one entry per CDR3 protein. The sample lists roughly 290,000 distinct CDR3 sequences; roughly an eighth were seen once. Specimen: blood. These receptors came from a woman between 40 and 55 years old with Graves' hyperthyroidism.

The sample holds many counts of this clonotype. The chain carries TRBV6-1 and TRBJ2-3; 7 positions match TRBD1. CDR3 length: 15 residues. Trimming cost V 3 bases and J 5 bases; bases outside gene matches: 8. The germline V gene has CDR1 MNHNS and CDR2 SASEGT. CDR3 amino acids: CASSDQTGRKDTQYF. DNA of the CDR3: TGTGCCAGCAGTGACCAGACAGGGCGAAAAGATACGCAGTATTTT.

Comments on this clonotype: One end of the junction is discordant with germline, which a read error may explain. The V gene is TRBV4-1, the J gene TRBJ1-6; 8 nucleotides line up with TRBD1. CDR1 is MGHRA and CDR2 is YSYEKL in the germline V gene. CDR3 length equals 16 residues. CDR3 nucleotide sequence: TGCGCCAGCAGCCTTCAGGGGGCCTCCTACAATTCACCCCTCCACTTT. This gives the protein CASSLQGASYNSPLHF.

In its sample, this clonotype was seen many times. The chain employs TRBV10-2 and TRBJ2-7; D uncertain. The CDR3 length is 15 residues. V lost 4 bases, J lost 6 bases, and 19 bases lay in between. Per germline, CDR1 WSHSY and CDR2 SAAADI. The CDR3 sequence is CASSGRAERMGEQYF. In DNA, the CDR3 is TGCGCCAGCAGTGGAAGGGCCGAAAGGATGGGCGAGCAGTACTTC.

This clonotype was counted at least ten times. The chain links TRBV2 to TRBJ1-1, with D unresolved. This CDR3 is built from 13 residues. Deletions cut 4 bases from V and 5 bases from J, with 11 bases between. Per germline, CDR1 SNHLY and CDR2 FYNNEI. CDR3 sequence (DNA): TGTGCCAGCAGTGTAACGGCGGGAACTGAAGCTTTCTTT. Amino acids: CASSVTAGTEAFF. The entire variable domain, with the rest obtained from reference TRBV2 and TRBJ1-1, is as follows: EPEVTQTPSHQVTQMGQEVILRCVPISNHLYFYWYRQILGQKVEFLVSFYNNEISEKSEIFDDQFSVERPDGSNFTLKIRSTKLEDSAMYFCASSVTAGTEAFFGQGTRLTVV.

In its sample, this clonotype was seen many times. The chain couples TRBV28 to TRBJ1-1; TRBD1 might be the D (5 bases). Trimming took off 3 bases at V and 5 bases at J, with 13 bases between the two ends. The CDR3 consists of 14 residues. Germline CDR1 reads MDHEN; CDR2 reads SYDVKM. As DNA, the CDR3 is TGTGCCAGCAGTTTTTCTTATGGGGCGACTGAAGCTTTCTTT. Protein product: CASSFSYGATEAFF.

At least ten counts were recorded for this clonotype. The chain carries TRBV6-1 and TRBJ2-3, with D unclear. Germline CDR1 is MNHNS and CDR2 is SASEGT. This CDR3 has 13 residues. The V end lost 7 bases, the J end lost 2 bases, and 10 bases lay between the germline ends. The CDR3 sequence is CASTGGNTDTQYF. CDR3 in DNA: TGTGCCAGCACGGGCGGAAACACAGATACGCAGTATTTT.

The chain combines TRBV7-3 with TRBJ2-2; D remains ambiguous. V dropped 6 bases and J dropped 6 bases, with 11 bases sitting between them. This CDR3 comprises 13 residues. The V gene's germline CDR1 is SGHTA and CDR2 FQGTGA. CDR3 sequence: CASRTAPAGELFF. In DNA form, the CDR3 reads TGTGCCAGCAGAACAGCCCCCGCCGGGGAGCTGTTTTTT.

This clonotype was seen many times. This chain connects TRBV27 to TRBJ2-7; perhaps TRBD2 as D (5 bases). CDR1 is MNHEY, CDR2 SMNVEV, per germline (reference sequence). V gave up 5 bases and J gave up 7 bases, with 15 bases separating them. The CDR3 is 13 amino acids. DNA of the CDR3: TGTGCCAGCAGTCCCCGTCCCGGGAAGGAGCAGTACTTC. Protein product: CASSPRPGKEQYF.

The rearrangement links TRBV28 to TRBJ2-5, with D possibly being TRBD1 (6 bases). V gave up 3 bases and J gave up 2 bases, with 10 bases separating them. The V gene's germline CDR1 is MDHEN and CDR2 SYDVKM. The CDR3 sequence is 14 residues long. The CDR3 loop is CASSFSTGQETQYF. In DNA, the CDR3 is TGTGCCAGCAGTTTTTCGACAGGACAAGAGACCCAGTACTTC.